Listed below are T cell receptor beta chains from one sample, sequenced in a study of identical twins. TCRdb used MiXCR to reprocess the 5' RACE reads, holding one entry per CDR3 protein. The sample includes about 720,000 distinct CDR3 sequences, 8.6% seen only once; the top ten take 0.98%. These data are also associated with another study on yellow fever vaccine responses in identical twins.

Sequencing input: PBMCs. All receptors derive from a woman aged 18-29 years in good health. Each CDR3 is given with its conserved first and last residue. A D gene is named only where the DNA matches it firmly. Some rows mark clone size as missing; the rest say once, few, many or name a class of expanded clone.

clone size: few; D gene: NA; V gene: TRBV11-2; J gene: TRBJ2-5; CDR3 protein: CASSYRVDPTETQYF; CDR3 DNA: TGTGCCAGCAGCTACAGGGTGGACCCAACAGAGACCCAGTACTTC
clone size: NA; D gene: TRBD1; V gene: TRBV5-4; J gene: TRBJ2-7; CDR3 protein: CASSPSLGQGSYEQYF; CDR3 DNA: TGTGCCAGCAGCCCGAGTCTGGGACAGGGCTCCTACGAGCAGTACTTC
clone size: NA; D gene: NA; V gene: TRBV21-1; J gene: TRBJ2-3; CDR3 protein: CASSKKPDREQRTRGTDTQYF; CDR3 DNA: TGTGCCAGCAGCAAAAAGCCGGACAGGGAGCAGCGCACTAGGGGCACAGATACGCAGTATTTT
clone size: NA; D gene: NA; V gene: TRBV5-8; J gene: TRBJ2-3; CDR3 protein: CASSRGVGGRRLNTQYF; CDR3 DNA: TGTGCCAGCAGCCGGGGGGTAGGGGGGCGAAGATTAAATACGCAGTATTTT
clone size: few; D gene: NA; V gene: TRBV9; J gene: TRBJ2-1; CDR3 protein: CASSVGQRWGNEQFF; CDR3 DNA: TGTGCCAGCAGCGTAGGCCAAAGGTGGGGTAATGAGCAGTTCTTC
clone size: few; D gene: NA; V gene: TRBV7-2; J gene: TRBJ2-4; CDR3 protein: CASSLRTENIQYF; CDR3 DNA: TGTGCCAGCAGCTTAAGGACGGAAAACATTCAGTACTTC
clone size: few; D gene: NA; V gene: TRBV5-6; J gene: TRBJ1-1; CDR3 protein: CASSFNMLWGTEAFF; CDR3 DNA: TGTGCCAGCAGCTTTAACATGTTGTGGGGTACTGAAGCTTTCTTT
clone size: many; D gene: NA; V gene: TRBV7-3; J gene: TRBJ2-2; CDR3 protein: CASSTLAGELFF; CDR3 DNA: TGTGCCAGCAGCACGTTGGCCGGGGAGCTGTTTTTT
clone size: NA; D gene: NA; V gene: TRBV5-1; J gene: TRBJ2-7; CDR3 protein: CASSLFGTTYEQYF; CDR3 DNA: TGCGCCAGCAGCTTGTTCGGAACTACCTACGAGCAGTACTTC
clone size: many; D gene: TRBD1; V gene: TRBV12-3/TRBV12-4; J gene: TRBJ2-7; CDR3 protein: CASSSGTAYEQYF; CDR3 DNA: TGTGCCAGCAGTTCTGGGACAGCCTACGAGCAGTACTTC
clone size: few; D gene: TRBD1; V gene: TRBV11-2; J gene: TRBJ1-6; CDR3 protein: CASSWSGTGNSPLHF; CDR3 DNA: TGTGCCAGCAGCTGGTCCGGGACAGGGAATTCACCCCTCCACTTT
clone size: NA; D gene: TRBD2; V gene: TRBV9; J gene: TRBJ2-2; CDR3 protein: CASSWSGVDTGELFF; CDR3 DNA: TGTGCCAGCAGCTGGAGCGGGGTGGACACCGGGGAGCTGTTTTTT
clone size: NA; D gene: NA; V gene: TRBV7-9; J gene: TRBJ1-1; CDR3 protein: CASSLEGLNTEAFF; CDR3 DNA: TGTGCCAGCAGCTTAGAGGGACTGAACACTGAAGCTTTCTTT
clone size: NA; D gene: TRBD2; V gene: TRBV5-6; J gene: TRBJ2-5; CDR3 protein: CASSGDGLAGGPSQETQYF; CDR3 DNA: TGTGCCAGCAGCGGGGACGGACTAGCGGGGGGCCCCTCCCAAGAGACCCAGTACTTC
clone size: few; D gene: NA; V gene: TRBV19; J gene: TRBJ2-7; CDR3 protein: CASSSQDGGSYYEQYF; CDR3 DNA: TGTGCCAGTAGTTCCCAAGACGGTGGGAGTTACTACGAGCAGTACTTC
clone size: few; D gene: NA; V gene: TRBV7-2; J gene: TRBJ2-7; CDR3 protein: CASSPRAAPSSYEQYF; CDR3 DNA: TGTGCCAGCAGCCCCCGGGCAGCCCCGAGCTCCTACGAGCAGTACTTC